This T cell receptor (beta chain) was found in a study of monozygotic twins with inflammatory bowel disease. Study results and limitations: Especially where disease activity was present, IBD patients had fewer clonotypes in common with others than healthy twins did.

As for this clonotype: What it binds is unknown.

CDR3 length: 12 residues. Germline V gene lookup returns CDR1 KGHDR and CDR2 SFDVKD. Donors gave 2.5 ml of blood apiece. Each of the TCR libraries took approximately 3,500 ng of total RNA. TCRdb reprocessed the 5' RACE reads, with one entry per CDR3 protein and no DNA. The sample's table shows under 200,000 distinct CDR3 sequences. This chain connects TRBV24-1 to TRBJ1-2. The TCR was taken from a human donor with ulcerative colitis or Crohn's disease, or a healthy co-twin of an affected twin (not recorded which). Source material: blood. CDR3 sequence reads: CATSGSPTMYTF.